This T cell receptor beta chain was captured in a study of monozygotic twins with inflammatory bowel disease. Findings and caveats of the study: Healthy co-twins showed greater TCRbeta diversity (inverse Simpson) than IBD patients. No detectable difference in repertoire similarity separated concordant from discordant twins, possibly as a result of limited power. Other individuals had fewer clonotypes in common with IBD patients than with healthy twins, especially with disease activity.

As concerns this clonotype: Its matching antigen is unknown.

TCRdb derives one entry per CDR3 protein from the 5' RACE reads, leaving out DNA. The table counts a few hundred thousand distinct CDR3 sequences; roughly 5.3% lies in the top ten. Germline lookup yields CDR1 MNHEY and CDR2 SVGEGT. The CDR3 spans 15 residues. J is TRBJ1-5 and V is TRBV6-2 or TRBV6-3. The sequence came from a human donor with ulcerative colitis or Crohn's disease, or a healthy co-twin of an affected twin (not recorded which). The sequencing input was blood. The CDR3 reads CASSYSTGPNQPQHF.